Following are 4 T cell receptor beta chains from one sample sequenced in a study of OX40 agonist ivuxolimab in advanced cancers. The method was immunoSEQ multiplex PCR; TCRdb's version includes in-frame clones alone and lacks a portion of them. The sample yields approximately 81,000 clones, roughly 80% seen once. Sequences were derived from CD4+ or CD8+ T cells sorted from blood, sampled in a trial of the OX40 agonist ivuxolimab. The receptors here all came from an adult with an advanced solid tumor such as melanoma, head and neck, liver or kidney cancer.

The chain couples TRBV2 to TRBJ2-1; D may match TRBD1 or TRBD2 (5 bases each). CDR1 and CDR2 from the germline V gene are SNHLY and FYNNEI. Trimming cost V 0 bases and J 1 base, with 7 bases left between them. This CDR3 is 15 amino acids long. As DNA, the CDR3 is TGTGCCAGCAGTGAAGCGTGGGGGTCCTACAATGAGCAGTTCTTC. Its translation: CASSEAWGSYNEQFF.

The chain has TRBV9 and TRBJ2-3; TRBD2 is a possible D gene (5 bases). Trimming removed 4 bases from V and 5 bases from J, with 8 bases in between. The V gene's germline CDR1 is SGDLS and CDR2 YYNGEE. CDR3 length: 12 residues. DNA for the CDR3: TGTGCCAGCAGCCGACGGGGAGATACGCAGTATTTT. Protein sequence: CASSRRGDTQYF.

The chain is built from TRBV2 and TRBJ2-1, with TRBD2 as a possible D gene (7 bases). This CDR3 comprises 15 residues. The V gene's germline CDR1 is SNHLY and CDR2 FYNNEI. V was trimmed by 4 bases and J by 5 bases, leaving 15 bases between them. The CDR3 sequence is CASSGGGGGDNEQFF. DNA of the CDR3: TGTGCCAGCAGTGGGGGCGGGGGCGGCGACAATGAGCAGTTCTTC. Using reference TRBV2 and TRBJ2-1 for the parts outside the CDR3, the full variable domain is EPEVTQTPSHQVTQMGQEVILRCVPISNHLYFYWYRQILGQKVEFLVSFYNNEISEKSEIFDDQFSVERPDGSNFTLKIRSTKLEDSAMYFCASSGGGGGDNEQFFGPGTRLTVL.

The chain's CDR3 is CSVNGGTGTYNEQFF. As DNA, the CDR3 is TGCAGCGTTAACGGTGGGACAGGGACATACAATGAGCAGTTCTTC. V usage is TRBV29-1 and J usage is TRBJ2-1, with TRBD1 identical over 9 bases. From germline, CDR1 is SQVTM and CDR2 ANQGSEA. J lost 4 bases, V lost 5 bases, and 9 bases had no gene match. The CDR3 has 15 amino acids.